This TCR beta chain appears in the sequencing data of a study of OX40 agonist ivuxolimab in advanced cancers. Study in general: Patients were infused with ivuxolimab every 2 weeks at 0.01 to 10 mg/kg. Enrollees could have had prior anti-PD-1, anti-PD-L1 or anti-CTLA-4 therapy, which about 40% had received.

A single count supports this clone. What it recognizes is unknown. People who had autoimmune disease history or systemic immunosuppression were excluded. Findings and limits, study-wide: Both blood CD4+ and CD8+ T cells showed clonal growth by week 6 at 0.1 to 3.0 mg/kg.

Measured with immunoSEQ multiplex PCR; TCRdb has only the in-frame clones, and not every one. The sample includes 90,000 or so clones, roughly nine tenths seen only once; the top ten take 0.33%. Sample: CD4+ or CD8+ T cells sorted from blood, taken in a trial of the OX40 agonist ivuxolimab. The origin of this receptor is an adult with an advanced solid tumor such as melanoma, head and neck, liver or kidney cancer.

This CDR3 reads CASSYSLLSSYNEQFF. The CDR3 coding sequence is TGTGCCAGCAGTTACTCTCTTTTAAGCTCCTACAATGAGCAGTTCTTC. The chain employs TRBV6-6 and TRBJ2-1; D is unclear. Germline CDR1 MNHNY, CDR2 SVGAGI (reference sequence). This CDR3 has 16 residues. V lost 0 bases, J lost 0 bases, and 9 bases lay in between.